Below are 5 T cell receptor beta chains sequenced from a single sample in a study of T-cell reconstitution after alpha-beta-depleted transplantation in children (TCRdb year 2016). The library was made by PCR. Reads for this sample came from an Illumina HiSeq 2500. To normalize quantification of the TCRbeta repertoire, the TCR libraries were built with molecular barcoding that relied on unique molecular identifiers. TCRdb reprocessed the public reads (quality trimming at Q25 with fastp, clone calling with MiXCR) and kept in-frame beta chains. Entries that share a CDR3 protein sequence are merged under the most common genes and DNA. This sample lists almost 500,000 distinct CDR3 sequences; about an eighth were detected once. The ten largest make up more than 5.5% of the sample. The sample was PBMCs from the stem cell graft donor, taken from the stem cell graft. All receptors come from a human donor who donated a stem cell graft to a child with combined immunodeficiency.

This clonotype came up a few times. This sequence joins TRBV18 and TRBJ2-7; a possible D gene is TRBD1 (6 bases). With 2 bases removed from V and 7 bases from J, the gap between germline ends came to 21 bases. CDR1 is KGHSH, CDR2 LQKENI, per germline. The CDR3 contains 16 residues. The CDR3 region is CASSPGGGEFVVEQYF. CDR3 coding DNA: TGTGCCAGCTCACCAGGGGGCGGCGAGTTCGTCGTTGAGCAGTACTTC.

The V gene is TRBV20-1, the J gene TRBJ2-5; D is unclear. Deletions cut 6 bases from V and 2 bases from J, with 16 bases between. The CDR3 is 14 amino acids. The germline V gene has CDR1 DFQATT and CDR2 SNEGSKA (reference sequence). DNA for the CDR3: TGCAGTGCCAAAGGAGTATTAGCTCAAGAGACCCAGTACTTC. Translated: CSAKGVLAQETQYF.

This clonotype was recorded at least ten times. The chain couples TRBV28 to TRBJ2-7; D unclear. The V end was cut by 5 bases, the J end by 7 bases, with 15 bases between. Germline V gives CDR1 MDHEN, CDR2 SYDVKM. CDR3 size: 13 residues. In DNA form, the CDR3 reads TGTGCCAGCAGTGTCCCCGGCGCCGCGGAGCAGTACTTC. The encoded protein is CASSVPGAAEQYF.

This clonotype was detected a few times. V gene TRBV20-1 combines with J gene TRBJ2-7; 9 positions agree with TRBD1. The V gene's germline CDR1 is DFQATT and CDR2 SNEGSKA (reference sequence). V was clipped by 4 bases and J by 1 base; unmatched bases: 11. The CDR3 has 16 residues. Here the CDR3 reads CSAKDTTGTGSYEQYF. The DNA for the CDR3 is TGCAGTGCTAAGGACACCACCGGGACAGGGTCCTACGAGCAGTACTTC.

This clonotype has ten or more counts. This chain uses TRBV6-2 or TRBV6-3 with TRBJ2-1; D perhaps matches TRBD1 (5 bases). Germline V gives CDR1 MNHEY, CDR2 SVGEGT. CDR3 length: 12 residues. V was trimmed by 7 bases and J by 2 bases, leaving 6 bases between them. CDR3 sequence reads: CASKGTYNEQFF. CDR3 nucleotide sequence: TGTGCCAGCAAGGGGACCTACAATGAGCAGTTCTTC.